The TCR beta chain under discussion was sequenced for a study of blood T cell repertoires in COVID-19. Study at large: The samples span acute and convalescent COVID-19 from the United States, Italy and Spain. PBMCs, B-cell-depleted T cells, or T cells provided the cDNA or gDNA that made up the material.

With 5 bases removed from V and 7 bases from J, the gap between germline ends came to 18 bases. Germline CDR1 SGHNT, CDR2 YENEEA. The CDR3 extends over 14 amino acids. While infection was still active, Seattle patients were enrolled and then followed longitudinally. Sequenced by immunoSEQ multiplex PCR; TCRdb stores in-frame clones only, minus some. In the table there are about 300,000 clones, around nine tenths of which are singletons. Sequenced: peripheral blood. This sequence joins TRBV11-3 and TRBJ2-7; possibly TRBD1 for D (6 bases). The sequence derives from a woman aged 25-40 years with COVID-19, enrolled during active disease. The CDR3 DNA follows: TGTGCCAGCAGCCCCAGGGACGGCCAGGGGGAGCAGTACTTC. Its protein is CASSPRDGQGEQYF.